Following are 17 T cell receptor beta chains from one sample sequenced in a study of blood T cell repertoires in COVID-19. This table comes from immunoSEQ multiplex PCR, and its TCRdb copy is limited to in-frame clones, with some not included. Of about 280,000 clones in the sample, around 90% were seen once. The specimen was PBMCs or T cells enriched from blood (not recorded which). All receptors derive from a woman aged 55-69 years in a cohort exposed to, infected with or recovered from COVID-19 (not recorded which).

V and J are TRBV18 and TRBJ2-2, with TRBD2 as a possible D gene (5 bases). Trimming took off 3 bases at V and 6 bases at J, with 11 bases between the two ends. Germline V gives CDR1 KGHSH, CDR2 LQKENI. The CDR3 extends over 14 amino acids. CDR3 DNA: TGTGCCAGCTCACCGCTCGGACTCTCCGGGGAGCTGTTTTTT. Translating gives CASSPLGLSGELFF. The complete variable domain, with remaining parts taken from reference TRBV18 and TRBJ2-2, reads NAGVMQNPRHLVRRRGQEARLRCSPMKGHSHVYWYRQLPEEGLKFMVYLQKENIIDESGMPKERFSAEFPKEGPSILRIQQVVRGDSAAYFCASSPLGLSGELFFGEGSRLTVL.

This clone has a handful of counts. The chain couples TRBV30 to TRBJ2-2; D unresolved. Germline-derived CDR1 and CDR2 are GTSNPN and SVGIG (reference sequence). The CDR3 contains 13 residues. Trimming removed 0 bases at V and 5 bases at J, with 7 bases between. The CDR3 loop reads CAWSVTVTGELFF. CDR3 nucleotides: TGTGCCTGGAGTGTAACGGTAACCGGGGAGCTGTTTTTT.

The chain is built from TRBV6-1 and TRBJ1-1; D gene ambiguous. From germline, CDR1 is MNHNS and CDR2 SASEGT. V was trimmed by 2 bases and J by 7 bases, leaving 8 bases between them. The CDR3 covers 12 residues. The CDR3, as DNA: TGTGCCAGCAGTGAAAGGCAGGTTGAAGCTTTCTTT. The encoded protein is CASSERQVEAFF.

The chain couples TRBV3-1 (or the pseudogene TRBV3-2) to TRBJ2-7; 8 bases map to TRBD2. The V gene end was trimmed by 2 bases and the J gene end by 2 bases; junction bases not matched to a gene: 5. Germline V gene lookup returns CDR1 LGHDT and CDR2 YNNKEL (reference sequence). The CDR3 is made up of 15 amino acids. CDR3 region: CASSQSGRSAYEQYF. CDR3 bases: TGTGCCAGCAGCCAAAGCGGGAGATCCGCCTACGAGCAGTACTTC.

For the CDR3, the DNA is TGCGCCAGCACCTGGGGCAGTCGGGTCTATGGCTACACCTTC. This translates into CASTWGSRVYGYTF. The chain has TRBV5-1 and TRBJ1-2, with D possibly TRBD1 on 5 matching bases. Trimming left V 6 bases short and J 4 bases short, with 16 bases between. Germline V gene lookup returns CDR1 SGHRS and CDR2 YFSETQ. The CDR3 sequence is 14 residues long.

The CDR3 coding sequence is TGTGCCAGCAGTTTACCCTTTGGGCAGTCCTCTGAAGCTTTCTTT. As protein: CASSLPFGQSSEAFF. V and J are TRBV28 and TRBJ1-1, with unresolved D. The CDR3 totals 15 residues. Trimming removed 2 bases from V and 6 bases from J, with 16 bases in between. Germline V gene sequence: CDR1 MDHEN, CDR2 SYDVKM. The full variable domain, its missing parts supplied by reference TRBV28 and TRBJ1-1, is DVKVTQSSRYLVKRTGEKVFLECVQDMDHENMFWYRQDPGLGLRLIYFSYDVKMKEKGDIPEGYSVSREKKERFSLILESASTNQTSMYLCASSLPFGQSSEAFFGQGTRLTVV.

The chain has TRBV7-3 and TRBJ2-3; TRBD2 aligns across 8 bases. The germline V gene has CDR1 SGHTA and CDR2 FQGTGA. The CDR3 totals 15 residues. V trimming: 3 bases; J trimming: 0 bases; junction bases outside the gene matches: 2. CDR3 sequence: CASSFRGGSTDTQYF. Written as DNA, the CDR3 is TGTGCCAGCAGCTTCCGGGGGGGGAGCACAGATACGCAGTATTTT.

The chain recombines TRBV6-2 or TRBV6-3 with TRBJ1-2; D is possibly TRBD1 (5 bases). The CDR3 length is 14 residues. Germline V gene lookup returns CDR1 MNHEY and CDR2 SVGEGT. Trimming cost V 2 bases and J 4 bases, with 11 bases left between them. As DNA, the CDR3 is TGTGCCAGCAGTTACCCGACAGAGACCTATGGCTACACCTTC. Protein product: CASSYPTETYGYTF.

The J gene is TRBJ1-1, the V gene TRBV3-1 (or the pseudogene TRBV3-2); D remains unclear. CDR3 size: 12 residues. CDR1 is LGHDT and CDR2 is YNNKEL in the germline V gene (reference sequence). Trimming pared 1 base from V and 11 bases from J, leaving 11 bases between. The CDR3 DNA reads as TGTGCCAGCAGCCAAGTATCCCGGCGGGCTTTCTTT. Translation: CASSQVSRRAFF.

The chain is built from TRBV5-5 and TRBJ2-7, with 10 nucleotides matching TRBD1. The germline V gene encodes CDR1 SGHKS and CDR2 YYEKEE (reference sequence). J lost 6 bases, V lost 4 bases, and 10 bases had no gene match. This CDR3 has 15 amino acids. In DNA, the CDR3 is TGTGCCAGCAGCGATCGACAGGGGGCATTGGCCGAGCAGTACTTC. Translation: CASSDRQGALAEQYF.

This clone was seen a few times. The chain carries TRBV5-1 and TRBJ1-5; TRBD1 might be the D (5 bases). The ends were cut back, 0 bases at V and 7 bases at J, with 17 bases in the middle. This CDR3 is 16 amino acids long. Per the germline V gene, CDR1 is SGHRS and CDR2 is YFSETQ. The CDR3 loop is CASSLARGRAGQPQHF. The DNA for the CDR3 is TGCGCCAGCAGCTTGGCTAGGGGAAGGGCGGGACAGCCCCAGCATTTT.

The V call is TRBV9, the J call TRBJ1-1; the D gene is possibly TRBD1 (5 bases). The CDR3 extends over 12 amino acids. CDR1 is SGDLS, CDR2 YYNGEE, per germline. Trimming shortened V by 4 bases and J by 5 bases, and 9 bases separated the two germline ends. This CDR3 reads CASSSQGTEAFF. CDR3 nucleotide sequence: TGTGCCAGCAGCTCCCAGGGAACTGAAGCTTTCTTT.

The chain employs TRBV25-1 and TRBJ2-4; D possibly corresponds to TRBD1 (7 bases). Germline lookup yields CDR1 MGHDK and CDR2 SYGVNS. Between the trimmed V and J ends, which lost 3 bases and 7 bases, there was a span of 10 bases. The CDR3 sequence is 13 residues long. CDR3 nucleotides: TGTGCCAGCAGTGAGTCAGGGGGGAACATTCAGTACTTC. This gives the protein CASSESGGNIQYF.

The sample holds a few counts of this clone. The rearrangement joins TRBV7-9 to TRBJ1-5, with unresolved D. The V gene's germline CDR1 is SEHNR and CDR2 FQNEAQ (reference sequence). The germline V and J ends were trimmed by 4 bases and 4 bases, with 17 bases remaining between them. The CDR3 is 16 amino acids. CDR3 sequence (DNA): TGTGCCAGCAGCTCAACGAGGGCACAGTCAAATCAGCCCCAGCATTTT. It is translated as CASSSTRAQSNQPQHF.

Regarding this clone: The sample carries other DNA sequences with the same CDR3. The chain links TRBV5-1 to TRBJ2-1, with 11 bases matching TRBD2. The CDR3 consists of 15 residues. V shed 5 bases, J shed 4 bases, and the junction held 5 bases outside the gene matches. Per germline, CDR1 SGHRS and CDR2 YFSETQ. In DNA, the CDR3 is TGCGCCAGCAGTACCGGGACTAGCGGTTACAATGAGCAGTTCTTC. It specifies CASSTGTSGYNEQFF.

V usage is TRBV21-1 and J usage is TRBJ2-7; the D segment call TRBD2 is taken from the table without a DNA check. TRBV21-1 is given as a pseudogene. This CDR3 comprises 15 residues. CDR3 in DNA: TGTGCCAGCAGCAAAATCGCGGCGGGAGCCTACGAGCAGTACTTC. Encoded protein: CASSKIAAGAYEQYF.

This chain connects TRBV28 to TRBJ1-4; TRBD1 agrees at 8 bases. This CDR3 has 18 amino acids. V gave up 3 bases and J gave up 7 bases; unmatched junction bases: 16. CDR1 MDHEN and CDR2 SYDVKM come from the germline V gene. CDR3 in amino acids: CASSFVRGPFLEGEKLFF. Written as DNA, the CDR3 is TGTGCCAGCAGTTTTGTCAGGGGGCCATTTCTTGAGGGTGAAAAACTGTTTTTT.